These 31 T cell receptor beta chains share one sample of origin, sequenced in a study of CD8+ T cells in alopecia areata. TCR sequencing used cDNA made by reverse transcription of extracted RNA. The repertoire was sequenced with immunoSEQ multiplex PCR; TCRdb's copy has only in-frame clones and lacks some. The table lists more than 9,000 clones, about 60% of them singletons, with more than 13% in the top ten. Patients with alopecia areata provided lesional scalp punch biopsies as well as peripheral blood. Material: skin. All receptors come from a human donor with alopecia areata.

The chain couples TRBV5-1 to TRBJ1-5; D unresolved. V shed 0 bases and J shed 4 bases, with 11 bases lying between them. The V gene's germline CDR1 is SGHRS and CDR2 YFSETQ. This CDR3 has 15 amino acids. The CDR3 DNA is TGCGCCAGCAGCTTGGACAGTACGGCTAATCAGCCCCAGCATTTT. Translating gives CASSLDSTANQPQHF.

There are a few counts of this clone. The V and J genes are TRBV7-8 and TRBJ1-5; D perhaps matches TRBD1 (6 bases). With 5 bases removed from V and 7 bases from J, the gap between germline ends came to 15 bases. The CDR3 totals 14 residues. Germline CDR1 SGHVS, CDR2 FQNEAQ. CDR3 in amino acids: CASSRGGAGQPQHF. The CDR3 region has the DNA TGTGCCAGCAGCCGAGGGGGGGCCGGGCAGCCCCAGCATTTT.

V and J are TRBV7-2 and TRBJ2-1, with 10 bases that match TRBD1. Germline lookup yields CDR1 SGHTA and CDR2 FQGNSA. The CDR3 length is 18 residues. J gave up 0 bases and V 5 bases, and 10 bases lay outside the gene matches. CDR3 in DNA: TGTGCCAGCAGCGCCGGGACAGGGGCAGGGAGCTCCTACAATGAGCAGTTCTTC. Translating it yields CASSAGTGAGSSYNEQFF.

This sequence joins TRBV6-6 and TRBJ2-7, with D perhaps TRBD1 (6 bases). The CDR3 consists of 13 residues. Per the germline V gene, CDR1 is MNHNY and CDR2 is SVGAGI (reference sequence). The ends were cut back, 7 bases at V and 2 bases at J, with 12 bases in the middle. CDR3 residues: CASIKTGTYEQYF. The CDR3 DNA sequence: TGTGCCAGCATTAAGACAGGCACCTACGAGCAGTACTTC.

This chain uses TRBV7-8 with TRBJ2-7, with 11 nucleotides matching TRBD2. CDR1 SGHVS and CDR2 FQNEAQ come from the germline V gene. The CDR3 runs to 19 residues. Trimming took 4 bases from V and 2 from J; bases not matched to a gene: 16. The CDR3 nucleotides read TGTGCCAGCAGCTCATTACCCTCCACTAGCGGGAGCCCCGCCTACGAGCAGTACTTC. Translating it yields CASSSLPSTSGSPAYEQYF.

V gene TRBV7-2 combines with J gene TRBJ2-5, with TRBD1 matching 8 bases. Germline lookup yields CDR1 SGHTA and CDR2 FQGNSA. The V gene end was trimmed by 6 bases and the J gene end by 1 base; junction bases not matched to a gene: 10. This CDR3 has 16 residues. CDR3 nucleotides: TGTGCCAGCAGTTTACAGGGCACAGGGGGCCAAGAGACCCAGTACTTC. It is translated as CASSLQGTGGQETQYF.

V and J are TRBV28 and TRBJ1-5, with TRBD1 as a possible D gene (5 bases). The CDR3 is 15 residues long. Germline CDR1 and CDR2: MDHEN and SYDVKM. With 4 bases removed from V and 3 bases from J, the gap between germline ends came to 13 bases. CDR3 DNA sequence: TGTGCCAGCAGTTGGGGGGGGACCCACAATCAGCCCCAGCATTTT. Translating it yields CASSWGGTHNQPQHF.

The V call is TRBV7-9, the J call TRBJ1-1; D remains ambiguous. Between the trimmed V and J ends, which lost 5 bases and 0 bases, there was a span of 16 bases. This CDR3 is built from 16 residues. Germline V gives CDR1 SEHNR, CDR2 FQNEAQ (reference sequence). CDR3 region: CASSPDGVKMNTEAFF. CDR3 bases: TGTGCCAGCAGCCCCGACGGTGTCAAAATGAACACTGAAGCTTTCTTT.

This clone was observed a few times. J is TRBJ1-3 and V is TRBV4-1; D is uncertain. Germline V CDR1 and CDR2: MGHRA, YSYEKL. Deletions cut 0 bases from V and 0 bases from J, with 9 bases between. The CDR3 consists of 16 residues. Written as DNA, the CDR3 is TGCGCCAGCAGCCAAGATGGGGATCGCTCTGGAAACACCATATATTTT. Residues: CASSQDGDRSGNTIYF.

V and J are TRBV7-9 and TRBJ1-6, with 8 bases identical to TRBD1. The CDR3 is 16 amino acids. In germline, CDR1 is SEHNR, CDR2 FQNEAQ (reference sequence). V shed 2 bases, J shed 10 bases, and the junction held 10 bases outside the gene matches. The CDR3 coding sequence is TGTGCCAGCAGCTTAAGCGCGGGGGCAGGGGGCTCACCCCTCCACTTT. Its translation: CASSLSAGAGGSPLHF.

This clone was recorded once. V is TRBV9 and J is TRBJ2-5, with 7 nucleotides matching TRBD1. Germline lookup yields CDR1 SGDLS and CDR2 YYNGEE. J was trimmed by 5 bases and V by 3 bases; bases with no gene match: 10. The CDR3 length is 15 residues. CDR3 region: CASSEGGFLGETQYF. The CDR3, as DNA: TGTGCCAGCAGCGAAGGGGGCTTCCTTGGGGAGACCCAGTACTTC.

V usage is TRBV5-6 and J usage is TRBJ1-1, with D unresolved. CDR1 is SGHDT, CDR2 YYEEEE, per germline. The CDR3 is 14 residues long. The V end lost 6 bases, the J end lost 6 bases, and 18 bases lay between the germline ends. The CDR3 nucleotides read TGTGCCAGCATACGTGGCGCGGTGAAGGCTGAAGCTTTCTTT. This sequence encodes CASIRGAVKAEAFF.

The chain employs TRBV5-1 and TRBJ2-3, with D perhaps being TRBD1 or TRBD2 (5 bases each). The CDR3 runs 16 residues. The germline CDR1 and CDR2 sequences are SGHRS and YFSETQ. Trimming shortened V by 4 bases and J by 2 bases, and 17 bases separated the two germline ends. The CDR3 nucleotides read TGCGCCAGCAGCCAGGGACCATATGGGCACACAGATACGCAGTATTTT. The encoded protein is CASSQGPYGHTDTQYF.

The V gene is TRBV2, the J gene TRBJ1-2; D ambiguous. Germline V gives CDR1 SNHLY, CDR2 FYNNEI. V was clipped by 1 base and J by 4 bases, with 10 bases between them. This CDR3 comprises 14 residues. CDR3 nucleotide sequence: TGTGCCAGCAGTGAAGGGTCAGCCATCTATGGCTACACCTTC. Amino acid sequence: CASSEGSAIYGYTF.

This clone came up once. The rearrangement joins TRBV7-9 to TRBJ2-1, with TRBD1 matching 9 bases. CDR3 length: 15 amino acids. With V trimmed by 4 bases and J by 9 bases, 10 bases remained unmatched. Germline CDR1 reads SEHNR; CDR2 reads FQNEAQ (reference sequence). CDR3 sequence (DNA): TGTGCCAGCAGCTCACGGGACAGGGACCTCCTTGAGCAGTTCTTC. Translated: CASSSRDRDLLEQFF. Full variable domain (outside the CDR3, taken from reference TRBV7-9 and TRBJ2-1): DTGVSQNPRHKITKRGQNVTFRCDPISEHNRLYWYRQTLGQGPEFLTYFQNEAQLEKSRLLSDRFSAERPKGSFSTLEIQRTEQGDSAMYLCASSSRDRDLLEQFFGPGTRLTVL.

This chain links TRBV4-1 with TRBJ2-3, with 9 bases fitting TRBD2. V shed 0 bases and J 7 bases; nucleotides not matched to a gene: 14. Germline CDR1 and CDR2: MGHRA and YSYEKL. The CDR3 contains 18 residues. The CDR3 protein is CASSQDFGTSGPQNTQYF. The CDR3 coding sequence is TGCGCCAGCAGCCAAGATTTCGGCACTAGCGGGCCCCAGAATACGCAGTATTTT.

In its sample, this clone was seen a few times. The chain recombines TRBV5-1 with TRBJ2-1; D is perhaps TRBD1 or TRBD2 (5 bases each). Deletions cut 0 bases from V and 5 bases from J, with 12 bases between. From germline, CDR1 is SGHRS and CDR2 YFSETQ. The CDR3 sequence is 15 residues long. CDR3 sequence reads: CASSLGRDGHNEQFF. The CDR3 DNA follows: TGCGCCAGCAGCTTGGGCCGGGACGGCCACAATGAGCAGTTCTTC.

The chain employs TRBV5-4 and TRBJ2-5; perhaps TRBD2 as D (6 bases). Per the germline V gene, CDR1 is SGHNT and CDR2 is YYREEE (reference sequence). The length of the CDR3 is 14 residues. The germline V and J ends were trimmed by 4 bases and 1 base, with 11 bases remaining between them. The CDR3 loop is CASSPVGGQETQYF. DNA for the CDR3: TGTGCCAGCAGCCCGGTGGGGGGCCAAGAGACCCAGTACTTC.

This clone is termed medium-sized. As DNA, the CDR3 is TGCAGCGGAGGCCGGGACAGGGACACCGGGGAGCTGTTTTTT. It codes for CSGGRDRDTGELFF. V gene TRBV29-1 combines with J gene TRBJ2-2; 9 positions match TRBD1. Germline-derived CDR1 and CDR2 are SQVTM and ANQGSEA. V trimming: 7 bases; J trimming: 3 bases; junction bases outside the gene matches: 6. This CDR3 region has 14 residues.

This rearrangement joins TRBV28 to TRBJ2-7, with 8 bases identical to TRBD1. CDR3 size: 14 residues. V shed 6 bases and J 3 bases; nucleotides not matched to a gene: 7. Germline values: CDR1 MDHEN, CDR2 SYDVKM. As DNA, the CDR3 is TGTGCCAGCAGCAGACAGGGGCGCTTCTACGAGCAGTACTTC. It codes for CASSRQGRFYEQYF.

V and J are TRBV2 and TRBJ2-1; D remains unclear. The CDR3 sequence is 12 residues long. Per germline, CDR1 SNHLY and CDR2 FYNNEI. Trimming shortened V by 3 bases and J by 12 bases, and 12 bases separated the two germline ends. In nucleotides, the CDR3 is TGTGCCAGCAGTGATCGGTTAGACTGGCAGTTCTTC. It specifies CASSDRLDWQFF.

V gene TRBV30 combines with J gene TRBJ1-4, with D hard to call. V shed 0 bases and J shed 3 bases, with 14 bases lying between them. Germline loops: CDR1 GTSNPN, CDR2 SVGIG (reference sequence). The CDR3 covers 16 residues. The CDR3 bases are TGTGCCTGGAGTGTAGGGAACCTGGGTTCTAATGAAAAACTGTTTTTT. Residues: CAWSVGNLGSNEKLFF.

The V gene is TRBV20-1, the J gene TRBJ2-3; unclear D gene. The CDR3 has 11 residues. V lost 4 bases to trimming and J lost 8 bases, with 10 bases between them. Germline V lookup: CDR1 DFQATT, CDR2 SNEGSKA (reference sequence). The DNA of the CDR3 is TGCAGTGCTACTGACTCCGTTACGCAGTATTTT. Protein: CSATDSVTQYF.

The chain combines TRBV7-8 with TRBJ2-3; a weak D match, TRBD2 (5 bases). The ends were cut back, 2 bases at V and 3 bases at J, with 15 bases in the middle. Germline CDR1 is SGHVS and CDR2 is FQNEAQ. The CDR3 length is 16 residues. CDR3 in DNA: TGTGCCAGCAGCTTAAGGTACCTAGCCACTACAGATACGCAGTATTTT. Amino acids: CASSLRYLATTDTQYF.

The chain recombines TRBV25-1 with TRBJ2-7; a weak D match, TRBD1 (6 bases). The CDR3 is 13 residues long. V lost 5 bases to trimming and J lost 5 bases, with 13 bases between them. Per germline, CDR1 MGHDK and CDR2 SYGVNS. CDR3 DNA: TGTGCCAGCAGTAAACAGGGTGTCGACGAGCAGTACTTC. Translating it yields CASSKQGVDEQYF.

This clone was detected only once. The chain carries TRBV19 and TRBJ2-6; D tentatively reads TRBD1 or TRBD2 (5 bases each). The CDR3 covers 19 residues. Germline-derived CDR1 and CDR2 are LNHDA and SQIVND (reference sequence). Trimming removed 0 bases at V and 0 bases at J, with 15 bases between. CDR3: CASSIERGGHSSGANVLTF. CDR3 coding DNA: TGTGCCAGTAGTATAGAGCGAGGAGGACACTCCTCTGGGGCCAACGTCCTGACTTTC.

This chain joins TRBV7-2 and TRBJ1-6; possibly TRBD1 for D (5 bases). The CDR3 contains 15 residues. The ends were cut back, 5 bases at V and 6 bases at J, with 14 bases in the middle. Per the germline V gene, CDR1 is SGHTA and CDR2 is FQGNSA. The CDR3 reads CASSIYRNPNSPLHF. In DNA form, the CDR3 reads TGTGCCAGCAGCATATACAGGAATCCTAATTCACCCCTCCACTTT.

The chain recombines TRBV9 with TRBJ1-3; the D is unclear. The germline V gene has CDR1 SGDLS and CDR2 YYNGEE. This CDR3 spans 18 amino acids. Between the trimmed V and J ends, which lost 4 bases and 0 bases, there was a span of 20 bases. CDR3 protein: CASSLKPMPDPSGNTIYF. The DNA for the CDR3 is TGTGCCAGCAGCCTAAAACCGATGCCCGACCCCTCTGGAAACACCATATATTTT.

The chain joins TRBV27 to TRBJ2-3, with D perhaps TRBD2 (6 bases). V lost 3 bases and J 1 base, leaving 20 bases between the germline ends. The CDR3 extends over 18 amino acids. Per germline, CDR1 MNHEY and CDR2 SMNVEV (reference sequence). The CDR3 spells CASSFNPEEGLRTDTQYF. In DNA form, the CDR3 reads TGTGCCAGCAGTTTTAATCCGGAGGAGGGGTTACGCACAGATACGCAGTATTTT.

The CDR3 spells CASGLVRAGLAGAGMDTGELFF. As DNA, the CDR3 is TGTGCTAGTGGTTTGGTACGAGCTGGTCTAGCGGGAGCAGGAATGGACACCGGGGAGCTGTTTTTT. The chain is built from TRBV12-5 and TRBJ2-2, with 10 bases matching TRBD2. Germline CDR1 is LGHNT and CDR2 is FRNRAP. Unmatched junction bases numbered 19, after V lost 0 bases and J lost 3 bases. This CDR3 comprises 22 residues.

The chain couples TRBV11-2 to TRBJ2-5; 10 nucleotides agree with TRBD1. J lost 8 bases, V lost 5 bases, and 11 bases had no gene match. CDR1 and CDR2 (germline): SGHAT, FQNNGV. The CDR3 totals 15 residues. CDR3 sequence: CASSLSLGDRGTQYF. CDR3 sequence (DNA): TGTGCCAGCAGCCTATCCCTTGGGGACAGGGGAACCCAGTACTTC.